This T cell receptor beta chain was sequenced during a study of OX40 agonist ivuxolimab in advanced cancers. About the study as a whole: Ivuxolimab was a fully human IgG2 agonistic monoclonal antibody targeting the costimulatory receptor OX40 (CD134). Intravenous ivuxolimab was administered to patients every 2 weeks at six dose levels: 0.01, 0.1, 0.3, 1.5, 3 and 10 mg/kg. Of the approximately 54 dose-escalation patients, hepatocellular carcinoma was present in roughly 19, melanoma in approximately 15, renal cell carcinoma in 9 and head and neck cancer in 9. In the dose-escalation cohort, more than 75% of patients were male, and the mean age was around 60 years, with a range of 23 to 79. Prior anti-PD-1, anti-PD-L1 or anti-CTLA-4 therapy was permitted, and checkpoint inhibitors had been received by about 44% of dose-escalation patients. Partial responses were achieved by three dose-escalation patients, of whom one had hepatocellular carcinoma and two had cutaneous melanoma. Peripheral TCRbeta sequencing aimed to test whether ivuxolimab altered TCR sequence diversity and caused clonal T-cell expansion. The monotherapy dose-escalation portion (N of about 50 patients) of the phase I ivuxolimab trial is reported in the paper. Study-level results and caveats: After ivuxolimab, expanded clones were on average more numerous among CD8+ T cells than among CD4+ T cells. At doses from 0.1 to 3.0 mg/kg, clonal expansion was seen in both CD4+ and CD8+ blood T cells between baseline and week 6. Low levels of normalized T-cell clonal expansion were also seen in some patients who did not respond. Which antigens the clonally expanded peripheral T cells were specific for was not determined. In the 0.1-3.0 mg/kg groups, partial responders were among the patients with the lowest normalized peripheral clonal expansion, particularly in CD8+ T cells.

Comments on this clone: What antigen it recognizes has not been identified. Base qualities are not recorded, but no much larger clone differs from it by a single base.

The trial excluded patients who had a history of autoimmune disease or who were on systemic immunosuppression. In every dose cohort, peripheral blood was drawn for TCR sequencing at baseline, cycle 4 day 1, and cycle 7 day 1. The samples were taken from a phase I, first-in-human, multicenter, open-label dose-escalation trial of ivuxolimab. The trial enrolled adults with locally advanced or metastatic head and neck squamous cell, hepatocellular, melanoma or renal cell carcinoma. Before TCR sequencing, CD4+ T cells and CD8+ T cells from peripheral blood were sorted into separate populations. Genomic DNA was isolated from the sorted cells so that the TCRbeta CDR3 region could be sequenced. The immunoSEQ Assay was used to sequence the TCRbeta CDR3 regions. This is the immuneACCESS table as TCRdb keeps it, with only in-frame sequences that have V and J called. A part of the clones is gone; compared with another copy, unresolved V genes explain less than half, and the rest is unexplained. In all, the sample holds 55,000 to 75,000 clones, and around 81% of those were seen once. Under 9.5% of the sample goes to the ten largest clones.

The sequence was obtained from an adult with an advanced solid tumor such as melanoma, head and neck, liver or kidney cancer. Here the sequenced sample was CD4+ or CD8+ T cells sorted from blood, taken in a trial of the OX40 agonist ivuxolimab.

The DNA sequence is TGTGCCAGCAGTCAGAGGGACAGGGGAAACACCATATATTTT. It translates as CASSQRDRGNTIYF. Recombination linked TRBV28 to TRBJ1-3, and 8 junction bases match TRBD1. The CDR3 measures 14 amino acids from cysteine to phenylalanine. Of the read, only the CDR3 DNA is kept; its 42 bases are in frame from base 1. V trim: 5 bases; J trim: 4 bases; unmatched bases: 4. From a lookup of the germline V gene, CDR1 and CDR2 are MDHEN and SYDVKM.